This entry lists 32 T cell receptor beta chains sequenced from one sample in a study of EBV T-cell therapy then PD-1 blockade in nasopharyngeal carcinoma. These receptors lack a known antigen. Sequencing was performed with immunoSEQ multiplex PCR; in TCRdb, only in-frame clones are kept and a portion is missing. The sample includes roughly 20,000 clones, 80% to 90% seen only once; the top ten take more than 25%. Time point given: 266 days after commencement of treatment, after nivolumab therapy. The sample's treatment: AdE1-LMPpoly-expanded autologous EBV-specific T-cell therapy followed by anti-PD-1 nivolumab. The sequences come from CD8+ T cells from blood, collected around day 250 from a patient whose treatment included autologous EBV-specific T cells and nivolumab. The receptors shown here come from a middle-aged man with nasopharyngeal carcinoma.

This chain connects TRBV7-9 to TRBJ2-7, with D perhaps matching TRBD2 (6 bases). CDR3 size: 14 residues. CDR1 and CDR2 from the germline V gene are SEHNR and FQNEAQ (reference sequence). V was clipped by 4 bases and J by 2 bases, with 12 bases between them. CDR3 sequence (DNA): TGTGCCAGCAGCTCGGCGGGGACCACCTACGAGCAGTACTTC. As protein: CASSSAGTTYEQYF.

The chain uses TRBV6-2 or TRBV6-3 and TRBJ2-2, with TRBD1 as a possible D gene (6 bases). Per the germline V gene, CDR1 is MNHEY and CDR2 is SVGEGT. The CDR3 has 14 residues. V was shortened by 6 bases and J by 7 bases, with 15 bases between the two germline ends. In nucleotides, the CDR3 is TGTGCCAGCAGCCTCCAGGGGTATATCGGGGAGCTGTTTTTT. It codes for CASSLQGYIGELFF.

The chain links TRBV7-9 to TRBJ2-7; 11 bases fit TRBD1. Germline trimming cut 5 bases from V and 3 bases from J; bases unmatched to any gene: 6. Per germline, CDR1 SEHNR and CDR2 FQNEAQ (reference sequence). This CDR3 contains 15 residues. CDR3: CASSPRGQGVYEQYF. The DNA for the CDR3 is TGTGCCAGCAGCCCACGGGGACAGGGGGTCTACGAGCAGTACTTC.

V is TRBV28 and J is TRBJ2-3, with 7 bases lining up with TRBD2. The CDR3 sequence is 15 residues long. Unmatched junction bases numbered 7, after V lost 7 bases and J lost 0 bases. Per the germline V gene, CDR1 is MDHEN and CDR2 is SYDVKM. For the CDR3, the DNA is TGTGCCAGCAACCAGCGGGGTTCTAGCACAGATACGCAGTATTTT. Its protein is CASNQRGSSTDTQYF.

The chain has TRBV5-1 and TRBJ2-3; D may correspond to TRBD1 or TRBD2 (5 bases each). Germline V gene sequence: CDR1 SGHRS, CDR2 YFSETQ. This CDR3 comprises 15 residues. Trimming removed 3 bases at V and 0 bases at J, with 11 bases between. This CDR3 is CASSSYGASTDTQYF. DNA of the CDR3: TGCGCCAGCAGCTCTTACGGGGCGAGCACAGATACGCAGTATTTT. The full variable domain, rest sourced from reference TRBV5-1 and TRBJ2-3, is KAGVTQTPRYLIKTRGQQVTLSCSPISGHRSVSWYQQTPGQGLQFLFEYFSETQRNKGNFPGRFSGRQFSNSRSEMNVSTLELGDSALYLCASSSYGASTDTQYFGPGTRLTVL.

CDR3 protein: CACLPSDRAYEQYF. The CDR3 region has the DNA TGTGCCTGCCTTCCCTCCGACAGGGCCTACGAGCAGTACTTC. The rearrangement joins TRBV30 to TRBJ2-7; 7 positions match TRBD1. The CDR3 has 14 residues. Germline V gene lookup returns CDR1 GTSNPN and CDR2 SVGIG (reference sequence). The V and J ends lost 6 bases and 2 bases, in that order; junction bases with no gene match: 10.

The rearrangement links TRBV6-2 or TRBV6-3 to TRBJ1-1, with TRBD1 matching 8 bases. The V and J ends lost 5 bases and 3 bases, in that order; junction bases with no gene match: 5. The CDR3 covers 14 residues. Germline CDR1 reads MNHEY; CDR2 reads SVGEGT. DNA for the CDR3: TGTGCCAGCAGTAGCGACAGGGGTGACACTGAAGCTTTCTTT. Translating it yields CASSSDRGDTEAFF.

The rearrangement uses TRBV4-1 and TRBJ1-5, with a possible D match to TRBD1 (5 bases). Trimming left V 0 bases short and J 2 bases short, with 17 bases between. Germline values: CDR1 MGHRA, CDR2 YSYEKL. The CDR3 sequence is 18 residues long. CDR3 protein: CASSQDPRALWGNQPQHF. CDR3 in DNA: TGCGCCAGCAGCCAAGATCCCAGGGCCCTATGGGGCAATCAGCCCCAGCATTTT.

This clone was found once. The chain uses TRBV19 and TRBJ2-3; D is unclear. The germline CDR1 and CDR2 sequences are LNHDA and SQIVND (reference sequence). CDR3 length equals 19 residues. V lost 7 bases and J 0 bases, leaving 26 bases between the germline ends. The DNA for the CDR3 is TGTGCCAGTACCGCCTTTTCCCTGACTGAACTCTCTAGCACAGATACGCAGTATTTT. Translation: CASTAFSLTELSSTDTQYF.

The chain carries TRBV29-1 and TRBJ2-7, with 9 bases aligning to TRBD2. This CDR3 is built from 14 residues. Germline trimming cut 0 bases from V and 4 bases from J; bases unmatched to any gene: 4. Germline V lookup: CDR1 SQVTM, CDR2 ANQGSEA. This chain's CDR3 is CSVEEGAGGYEQYF. CDR3 nucleotide sequence: TGCAGCGTTGAAGAGGGGGCGGGGGGGTACGAGCAGTACTTC.

V is TRBV9 and J is TRBJ2-4; D may match TRBD1 or TRBD2 (6 bases each). V was trimmed by 0 bases and J by 7 bases, leaving 14 bases between them. The germline V gene has CDR1 SGDLS and CDR2 YYNGEE. CDR3 length: 15 amino acids. The CDR3 coding sequence is TGTGCCAGCAGCGTAGAGGAGGGGGGCCACAACATTCAGTACTTC. Protein sequence: CASSVEEGGHNIQYF.

The chain carries TRBV7-9 and TRBJ2-1; D may match TRBD1 or TRBD2 (5 bases each). The V gene's germline CDR1 is SEHNR and CDR2 FQNEAQ (reference sequence). The CDR3 covers 13 residues. V was shortened by 5 bases and J by 6 bases, with 11 bases between the two germline ends. The CDR3 loop is CASSTPGTNEQFF. For the CDR3, the DNA is TGTGCCAGCAGCACCCCAGGGACCAATGAGCAGTTCTTC.

The CDR3 here is CASSTRTETYTDTQYF. DNA of the CDR3: TGTGCCAGCAGCACCCGGACAGAAACCTACACAGATACGCAGTATTTT. The chain carries TRBV7-9 and TRBJ2-3, with D possibly matching TRBD1 (6 bases). This CDR3 region has 16 residues. V gave up 5 bases and J gave up 2 bases, with 17 bases separating them. Germline V gives CDR1 SEHNR, CDR2 FQNEAQ (reference sequence). The full variable domain, its missing parts supplied by reference TRBV7-9 and TRBJ2-3, is DTGVSQNPRHKITKRGQNVTFRCDPISEHNRLYWYRQTLGQGPEFLTYFQNEAQLEKSRLLSDRFSAERPKGSFSTLEIQRTEQGDSAMYLCASSTRTETYTDTQYFGPGTRLTVL.

V gene TRBV6-2 or TRBV6-3 combines with J gene TRBJ2-2; D unclear. The germline gives CDR1 MNHEY, CDR2 SVGEGT. Trimming took 0 bases from V and 1 from J, leaving 6 bases between them. The CDR3 is made up of 15 amino acids. The CDR3 reads CASSYSFGNTGELFF. The CDR3 DNA reads as TGTGCCAGCAGTTACTCTTTTGGGAACACCGGGGAGCTGTTTTTT.

The V and J genes are TRBV6-2 or TRBV6-3 and TRBJ2-2; D is possibly TRBD2 (7 bases). The CDR3 consists of 17 residues. V lost 0 bases and J lost 7, with 18 bases in between. Germline CDR1 MNHEY, CDR2 SVGEGT. The CDR3 loop is CASSYSEGGPVLGELFF. CDR3 DNA sequence: TGTGCCAGCAGTTACTCGGAGGGGGGGCCGGTTCTCGGGGAGCTGTTTTTT.

CDR3 nucleotides: TGTGCCAGCAGCGCCCCGCCGGGAGGCTACACCTTC. It is translated as CASSAPPGGYTF. The chain is built from TRBV9 and TRBJ1-2, with D uncertain. There are 12 residues in the CDR3. V dropped 3 bases and J dropped 8 bases, with 11 bases sitting between them. Looked up from germline, CDR1 is SGDLS and CDR2 is YYNGEE.

CDR3 bases: TGCAGCGTTGAAGAATCGCGAGGCAGCGACGAGCAGTACTTC. Amino acids: CSVEESRGSDEQYF. The chain links TRBV29-1 to TRBJ2-7, with D unresolved. The CDR3 length is 14 residues. CDR1 and CDR2 from the germline V gene are SQVTM and ANQGSEA. V shed 0 bases and J shed 5 bases, with 14 bases lying between them.

The chain uses TRBV9 and TRBJ1-1; possibly TRBD1 for D (5 bases). Per the germline V gene, CDR1 is SGDLS and CDR2 is YYNGEE. This CDR3 region has 16 residues. The V gene lost 3 bases and the J gene lost 3 bases, with 18 bases spanning the gap. This chain's CDR3 is CASSDPQGYVDTEAFF. The CDR3 coding sequence is TGTGCCAGCAGCGATCCTCAGGGTTATGTCGACACTGAAGCTTTCTTT.

In its sample, this clone was seen a few times. This chain uses TRBV5-1 with TRBJ1-2, with D maybe TRBD1 (6 bases). The CDR3 consists of 15 residues. The V gene lost 2 bases and the J gene lost 3 bases, with 14 bases spanning the gap. Germline V gene lookup returns CDR1 SGHRS and CDR2 YFSETQ. The CDR3 here is CASSFDRPSDYGYTF. The DNA of the CDR3 is TGCGCCAGCAGCTTCGACAGGCCTTCGGACTATGGCTACACCTTC.

The chain uses TRBV3-1 (or the pseudogene TRBV3-2) and TRBJ2-1; 7 nucleotides line up with TRBD1. V was pared by 4 bases and J by 0 bases, with 3 bases of the junction left unmatched. This CDR3 spans 15 amino acids. CDR1 is LGHDT, CDR2 YNNKEL, per germline (reference sequence). The CDR3 sequence is CASSLWDSSYNEQFF. CDR3 nucleotides: TGTGCCAGCAGCCTTTGGGACAGCTCCTACAATGAGCAGTTCTTC.

The chain combines TRBV7-9 with TRBJ2-7; possibly TRBD2 for D (5 bases). The CDR3 consists of 13 residues. Germline V gene sequence: CDR1 SEHNR, CDR2 FQNEAQ (reference sequence). V was shortened by 2 bases and J by 12 bases, with 17 bases between the two germline ends. CDR3 nucleotide sequence: TGTGCCAGCAGCTTAATAGCGCAGGAAGAAAGGTACTTC. This sequence encodes CASSLIAQEERYF.

This sequence joins TRBV6-5 and TRBJ1-2; D perhaps matches TRBD1 (6 bases). Per the germline V gene, CDR1 is MNHEY and CDR2 is SVGAGI. Trimming pared 3 bases from V and 7 bases from J, leaving 12 bases between. The CDR3 extends over 13 amino acids. The CDR3 region is CASSYGGRSGYTF. CDR3 bases: TGTGCCAGCAGTTATGGGGGCCGGAGTGGCTACACCTTC.

The chain recombines TRBV11-3 with TRBJ2-1, with D possibly matching TRBD1 (6 bases). Per the germline V gene, CDR1 is SGHNT and CDR2 is YENEEA. This CDR3 has 16 amino acids. Trimming cost V 1 base and J 2 bases, with 12 bases left between them. The CDR3 nucleotides read TGTGCCAGCAGCTTAGTCAGGGGCGACCCCTACAATGAGCAGTTCTTC. Amino acids: CASSLVRGDPYNEQFF.

The rearrangement joins TRBV19 to TRBJ2-7, with D tentatively TRBD1 or TRBD2 (5 bases each). Per the germline V gene, CDR1 is LNHDA and CDR2 is SQIVND (reference sequence). This CDR3 comprises 14 residues. The V gene lost 5 bases and the J gene lost 2 bases, with 13 bases spanning the gap. CDR3 sequence reads: CASSPRTGPYEQYF. CDR3 coding DNA: TGTGCCAGTAGTCCGCGGACGGGACCCTACGAGCAGTACTTC.

CDR3 region: CASRPGGMNTGELFF. CDR3 sequence (DNA): TGTGCCAGCAGGCCCGGGGGCATGAACACCGGGGAGCTGTTTTTT. The rearrangement links TRBV7-6 to TRBJ2-2, with D perhaps TRBD1 or TRBD2 (6 bases each). The CDR3 spans 15 residues. Germline CDR1 is SGHVS and CDR2 is FNYEAQ. V lost 6 bases and J 1 base, leaving 12 bases between the germline ends.

V usage is TRBV3-1 (or the pseudogene TRBV3-2) and J usage is TRBJ1-4, with a possible D match to TRBD1 (5 bases). The V end was cut by 4 bases, the J end by 7 bases, with 13 bases between. Germline-derived CDR1 and CDR2 are LGHDT and YNNKEL (reference sequence). CDR3 size: 14 residues. CDR3 sequence (DNA): TGTGCCAGCAGCCTCGTAACAAGGGGTGAAAAACTGTTTTTT. This codes for CASSLVTRGEKLFF.

The V call is TRBV14, the J call TRBJ2-7; D might be TRBD1 or TRBD2, each matching 5 bases. This CDR3 has 16 residues. The V end was cut by 0 bases, the J end by 7 bases, with 19 bases between. The germline CDR1 and CDR2 sequences are SGHDN and FVKESK. Written as DNA, the CDR3 is TGTGCCAGCAGCCAAGAAAGGGGAGACGGCTGGGGGGAGCAGTACTTC. Encoded protein: CASSQERGDGWGEQYF. Full variable domain (missing parts from reference TRBV14 and TRBJ2-7): EAGVTQFPSHSVIEKGQTVTLRCDPISGHDNLYWYRRVMGKEIKFLLHFVKESKQDESGMPNNRFLAERTGGTYSTLKVQPAELEDSGVYFCASSQERGDGWGEQYFGPGTRLTVT.

The rearrangement uses TRBV6-6 and TRBJ1-1; a possible D gene is TRBD1 (5 bases). With 6 bases removed from V and 6 bases from J, the gap between germline ends came to 17 bases. The germline gives CDR1 MNHNY, CDR2 SVGAGI (reference sequence). The CDR3 covers 14 residues. In DNA form, the CDR3 reads TGTGCCAGCAGACGGGGGTTAAGGGAACCTGAAGCTTTCTTT. Amino acids: CASRRGLREPEAFF.

This chain joins TRBV4-1 and TRBJ1-6, with a possible D match to TRBD1 (5 bases). The CDR3 is 14 amino acids. Germline values: CDR1 MGHRA, CDR2 YSYEKL. V was pared by 2 bases and J by 7 bases, with 9 bases between. The CDR3: CASSQQGRNSPLHF. In DNA, the CDR3 is TGCGCCAGCAGCCAACAGGGTCGGAATTCACCCCTCCACTTT.

The V and J genes are TRBV19 and TRBJ2-6; no definite D call. V dropped 0 bases and J dropped 0 bases, with 9 bases sitting between them. From germline, CDR1 is LNHDA and CDR2 SQIVND (reference sequence). The CDR3 spans 17 residues. CDR3 loop: CASSIDPYRSGANVLTF. CDR3 DNA: TGTGCCAGTAGTATAGACCCGTACCGCTCTGGGGCCAACGTCCTGACTTTC.

The chain has TRBV6-5 and TRBJ2-3; no firm D call. The germline CDR1 and CDR2 sequences are MNHEY and SVGAGI. Trimming removed 0 bases at V and 2 bases at J, with 3 bases between. This CDR3 is built from 13 residues. As DNA, the CDR3 is TGTGCCAGCAGTTACTCCATCACAGATACGCAGTATTTT. It yields the protein CASSYSITDTQYF.

This clone was picked up a small number of times. V gene TRBV27 combines with J gene TRBJ1-5, with 8 bases aligning to TRBD1. The CDR3 is 14 residues long. The J segment lost 0 bases and the V segment lost 6 bases, leaving 1 base of the junction unmatched. Germline CDR1 reads MNHEY; CDR2 reads SMNVEV (reference sequence). As DNA, the CDR3 is TGTGCCAGCAGGACAGGGGCTAGCAATCAGCCCCAGCATTTT. It translates to CASRTGASNQPQHF.